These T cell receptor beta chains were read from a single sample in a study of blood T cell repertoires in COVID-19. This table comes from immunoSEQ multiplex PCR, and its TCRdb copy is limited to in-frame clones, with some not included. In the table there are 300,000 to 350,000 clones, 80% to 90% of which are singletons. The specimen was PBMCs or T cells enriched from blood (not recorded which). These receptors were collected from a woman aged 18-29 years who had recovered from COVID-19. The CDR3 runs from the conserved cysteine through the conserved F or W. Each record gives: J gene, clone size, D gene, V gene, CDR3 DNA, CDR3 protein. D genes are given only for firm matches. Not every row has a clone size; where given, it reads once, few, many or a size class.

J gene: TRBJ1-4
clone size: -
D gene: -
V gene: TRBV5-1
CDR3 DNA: TGCGCCAGCAGCTTGGCCCCGGCAGGGTCGGGCGAAAAACTGTTTTTT
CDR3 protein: CASSLAPAGSGEKLFF

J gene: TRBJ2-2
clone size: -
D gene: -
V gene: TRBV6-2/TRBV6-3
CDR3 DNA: TGTGCCAGCAGTTACTCGACAGCAGCCACCGGGGAGCTGTTTTTT
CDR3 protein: CASSYSTAATGELFF

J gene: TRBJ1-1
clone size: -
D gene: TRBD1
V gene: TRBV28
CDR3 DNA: TGTGCCACAGCTATCTGGGGGATGACAGGGCGAACTGAAGCTTTCTTT
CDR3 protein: CATAIWGMTGRTEAFF

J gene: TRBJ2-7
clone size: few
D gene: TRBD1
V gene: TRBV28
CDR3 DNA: TGTGCCAGCAGTTTATTGGCGTTTTCGGGACAGGGGTACTACGAGCAGTACTTC
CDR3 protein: CASSLLAFSGQGYYEQYF

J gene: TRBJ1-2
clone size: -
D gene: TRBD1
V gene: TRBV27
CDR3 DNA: TGTGCCAGCAGTGACAGGGGCTATGGCTACACCTTC
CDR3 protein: CASSDRGYGYTF

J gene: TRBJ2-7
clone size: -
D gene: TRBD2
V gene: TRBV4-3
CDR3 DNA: TGCGCCAGCAGCCAAGAGGCGCGGGGGGGATACGAGCAGTACTTC
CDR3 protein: CASSQEARGGYEQYF

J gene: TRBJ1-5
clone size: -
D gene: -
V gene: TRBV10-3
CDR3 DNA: TGTGCCATCGCCGAAAACAGGAATCAGCCCCAGCATTTT
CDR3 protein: CAIAENRNQPQHF

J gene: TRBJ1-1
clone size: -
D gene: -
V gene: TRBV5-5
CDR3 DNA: TGTGCCAGCATCCGGGGAGCCATGAACACTGAAGCTTTCTTT
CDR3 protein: CASIRGAMNTEAFF

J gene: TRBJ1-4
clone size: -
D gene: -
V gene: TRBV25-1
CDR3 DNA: TGTGCCAGCAGTAGCTCGGGGGGCGCAACTAATGAAAAACTGTTTTTT
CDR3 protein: CASSSSGGATNEKLFF

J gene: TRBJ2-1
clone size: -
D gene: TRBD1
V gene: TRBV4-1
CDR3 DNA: TGCGCCAGCAGCCAACACGTACAGGGGTCGGGGTACAATGAGCAGTTCTTC
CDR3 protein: CASSQHVQGSGYNEQFF

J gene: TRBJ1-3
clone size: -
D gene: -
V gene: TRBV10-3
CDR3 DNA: TGTGCCATCAACGACAGAGGTGCTGGAAACACCATATATTTT
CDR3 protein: CAINDRGAGNTIYF

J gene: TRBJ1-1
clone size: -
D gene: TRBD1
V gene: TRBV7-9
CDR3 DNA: TGTGCCAGCGACTTGTTGGCATACAGGGGGCGATGGGATCCTGAAGCTTTCTTT
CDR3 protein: CASDLLAYRGRWDPEAFF

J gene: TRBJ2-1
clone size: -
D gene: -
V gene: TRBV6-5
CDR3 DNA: TGTGCCAGCAGAGTCGGGTCATATACTTACAATGAGCAGTTCTTC
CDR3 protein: CASRVGSYTYNEQFF

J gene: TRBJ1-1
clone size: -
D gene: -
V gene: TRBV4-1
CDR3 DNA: TGCGCCAGCAGCCAAGTAACCGGGACTAAGAACACTGAAGCTTTCTTT
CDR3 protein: CASSQVTGTKNTEAFF

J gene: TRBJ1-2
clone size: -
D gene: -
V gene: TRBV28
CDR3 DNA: TGTGCCAGTTCAGGTGGTCAGACATTTAACTATGGCTACACCTTC
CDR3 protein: CASSGGQTFNYGYTF

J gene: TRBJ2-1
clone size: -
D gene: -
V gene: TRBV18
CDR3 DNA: TGTGCCAGCTCACCACGAGTCTCCACCGACAATGAGCAGTTCTTC
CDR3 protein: CASSPRVSTDNEQFF

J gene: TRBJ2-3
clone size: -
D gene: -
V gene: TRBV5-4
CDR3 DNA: TGTGCCAGCAGCTTGGCGCGGGACACAGATACGCAGTATTTT
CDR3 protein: CASSLARDTDTQYF

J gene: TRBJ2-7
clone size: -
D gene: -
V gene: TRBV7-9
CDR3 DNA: TGTGCCAGCAGCTTTGGCAAGGGGGTGTCCTACGAGCAGTACTTC
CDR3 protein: CASSFGKGVSYEQYF

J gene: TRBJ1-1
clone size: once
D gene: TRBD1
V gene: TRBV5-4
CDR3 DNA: TGTGCCAGCAGCCCTCGACAGGGCACCACTGAAGCTTTCTTT
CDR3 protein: CASSPRQGTTEAFF

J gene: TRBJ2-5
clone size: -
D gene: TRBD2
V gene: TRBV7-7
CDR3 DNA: TGTGCCAGCAGCTTAACACGACTAGCGGAAGAGACCCAGTACTTC
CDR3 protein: CASSLTRLAEETQYF

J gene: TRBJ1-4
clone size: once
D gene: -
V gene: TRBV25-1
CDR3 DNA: TGTGCCAGCATGGAGGAGCCTAATGAAAAACTGTTTTTT
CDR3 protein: CASMEEPNEKLFF

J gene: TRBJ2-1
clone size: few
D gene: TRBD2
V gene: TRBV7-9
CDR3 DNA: TGTGCCAGCAGCTTACGGCCCAGACTAGCGGGAGGGGTTGAGCAGTTCTTC
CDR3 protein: CASSLRPRLAGGVEQFF

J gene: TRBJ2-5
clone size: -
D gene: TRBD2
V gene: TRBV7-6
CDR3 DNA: TGTGCCAGCAGCACGGGACTAGGAGGATCGGAGGCCCAGTACTTC
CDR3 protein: CASSTGLGGSEAQYF

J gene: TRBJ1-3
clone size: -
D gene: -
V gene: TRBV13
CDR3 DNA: TGTGCCAGCAGTCCCCTAAGCGCGCACACCATATATTTT
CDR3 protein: CASSPLSAHTIYF

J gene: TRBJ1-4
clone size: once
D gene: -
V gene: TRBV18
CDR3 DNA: TGTGCCAGCTCACAAATTGCGACAGCAACTAATGAAAAACTGTTTTTT
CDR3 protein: CASSQIATATNEKLFF

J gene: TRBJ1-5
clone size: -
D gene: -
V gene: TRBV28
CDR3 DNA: TGTGCCACCCGGGTAATTAATCAGCCCCAGCATTTT
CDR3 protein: CATRVINQPQHF

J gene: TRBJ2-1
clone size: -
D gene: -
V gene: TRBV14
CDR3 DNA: TGTGCCAGCAGCCAAGGAGCAACCTACAATGAGCAGTTCTTC
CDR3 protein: CASSQGATYNEQFF

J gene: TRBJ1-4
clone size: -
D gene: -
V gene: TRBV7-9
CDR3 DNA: TGTGCCAGCAGCTTAGGCAGTCGGGGTGAAAAACTGTTTTTT
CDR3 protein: CASSLGSRGEKLFF

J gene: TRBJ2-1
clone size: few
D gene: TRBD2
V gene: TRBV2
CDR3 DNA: TGTGCCAGCAGGGTTAGCGGGACTCCCTTTAATGAGCAGTTCTTC
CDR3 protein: CASRVSGTPFNEQFF

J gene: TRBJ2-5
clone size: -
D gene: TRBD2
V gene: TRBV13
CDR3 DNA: TGTGCCAGCAGCTCGGGACTAGCGGTTCAAGAGACCCAGTACTTC
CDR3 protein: CASSSGLAVQETQYF

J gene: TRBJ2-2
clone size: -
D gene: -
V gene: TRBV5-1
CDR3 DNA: TGCGCCAGCAGCTTTGGGCAGGGCTACGTCTTCGCCGGGGAGCTGTTTTTT
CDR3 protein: CASSFGQGYVFAGELFF

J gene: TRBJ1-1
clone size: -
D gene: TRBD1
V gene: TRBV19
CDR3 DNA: TGTGCCAGTAGTCCGGACAGGGACACTGAAGCTTTCTTT
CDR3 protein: CASSPDRDTEAFF

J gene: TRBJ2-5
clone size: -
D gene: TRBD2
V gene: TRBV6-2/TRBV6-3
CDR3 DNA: TGTGCCAGCAGTTTCCGGCTAGCGGGAGGGCCTGGGGTTGAGGAGACCCAGTACTTC
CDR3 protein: CASSFRLAGGPGVEETQYF

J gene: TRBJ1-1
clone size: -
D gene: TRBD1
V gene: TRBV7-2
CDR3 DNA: TGTGCCAGCAGCTTGAGGATTCAGGGGGCCACTGAAGCTTTCTTT
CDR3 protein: CASSLRIQGATEAFF

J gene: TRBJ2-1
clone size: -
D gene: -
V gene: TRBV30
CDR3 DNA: TGTGCCTGGAGTGTAGCTGATAATGAGCAGTTCTTC
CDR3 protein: CAWSVADNEQFF

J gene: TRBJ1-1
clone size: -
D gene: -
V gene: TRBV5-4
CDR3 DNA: TGTGCCAGCAGTATGGGGGCAACGGCTGAAGCTTTCTTT
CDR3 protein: CASSMGATAEAFF

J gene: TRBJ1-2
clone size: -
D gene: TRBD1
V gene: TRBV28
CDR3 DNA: TGTGCCAGCAGTTTGGGTGACAGGGGGCTAGGCTACACCTTC
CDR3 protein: CASSLGDRGLGYTF

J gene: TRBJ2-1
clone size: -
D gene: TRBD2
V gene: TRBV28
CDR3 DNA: TGTGCCAGCAGCGTGGCGTCGGGGGGGCCAAACAATGAGCAGTTCTTC
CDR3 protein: CASSVASGGPNNEQFF

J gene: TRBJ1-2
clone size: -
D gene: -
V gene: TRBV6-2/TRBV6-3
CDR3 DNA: TGTGCCAGCAGTGCGCCGACAGTTCACACTAACTATGGCTACACCTTC
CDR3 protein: CASSAPTVHTNYGYTF

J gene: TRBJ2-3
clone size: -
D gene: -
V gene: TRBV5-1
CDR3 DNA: TGCGCCAGCAGAAGGAGGGCCACTAGCACAGATACGCAGTATTTT
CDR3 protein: CASRRRATSTDTQYF